A selection of T cell receptor beta chains follows, all from one sample in a study of blood T cell repertoires in COVID-19. The assay was immunoSEQ multiplex PCR, and TCRdb's table has in-frame clones only and misses some. The sample has about 130,000 clones; approximately 84% are singletons. Sequencing input: peripheral blood. The origin of the receptors is a human donor in a cohort sampled during active COVID-19. Both conserved end residues are part of each CDR3. Fields, in order: clone size, J gene, D gene, V gene, CDR3 DNA, CDR3 protein. The D gene is left open where the match is weak. Size is omitted from some rows. Given values are once, few, many or a class for expanded clones.

clone size: NA
J gene: TRBJ1-2
D gene: TRBD1
V gene: TRBV6-1
CDR3 DNA: TGTGCCAGCAGTGCGGATTTAGGACAGGGAGACTATGGCTACACCTTC
CDR3 protein: CASSADLGQGDYGYTF

clone size: NA
J gene: TRBJ1-5
D gene: TRBD1
V gene: TRBV6-2/TRBV6-3
CDR3 DNA: TGTGCCAGCAGTTACTCAGGACAGGGACCGTCATGGAACCAGCATTTT
CDR3 protein: CASSYSGQGPSWNQHF

clone size: NA
J gene: TRBJ2-1
D gene: NA
V gene: TRBV11-3
CDR3 DNA: TGTGCCAGCAGCCTGCGGGACAATGAGCAGTTCTTC
CDR3 protein: CASSLRDNEQFF

clone size: NA
J gene: TRBJ2-1
D gene: TRBD2
V gene: TRBV20-1
CDR3 DNA: TGCAGTGCTAGCAGCGGGATAGGGCAGTTCTTC
CDR3 protein: CSASSGIGQFF

clone size: NA
J gene: TRBJ1-1
D gene: NA
V gene: TRBV10-3
CDR3 DNA: TGTGCCGTCCAGGGGAACACTGAAGCTTTCTTT
CDR3 protein: CAVQGNTEAFF

clone size: NA
J gene: TRBJ2-2
D gene: NA
V gene: TRBV14
CDR3 DNA: TGTGCCAGCACCCCGGGTCCCTGGGGGGAGCTGTTTTTT
CDR3 protein: CASTPGPWGELFF

clone size: NA
J gene: TRBJ2-7
D gene: NA
V gene: TRBV7-2
CDR3 DNA: TGTGCCAGCAGCTTAGTCCCCCTTAGAACCTACGAGCAGTACTTC
CDR3 protein: CASSLVPLRTYEQYF

clone size: NA
J gene: TRBJ1-1
D gene: NA
V gene: TRBV29-1
CDR3 DNA: TGCAGCGTTGTCCGGGGGGGGACTGAAGCTTTCTTT
CDR3 protein: CSVVRGGTEAFF

clone size: NA
J gene: TRBJ2-2
D gene: NA
V gene: TRBV7-2
CDR3 DNA: TGTGCCAGCAGCCCCAGGGCGGGGCGGGTCACCGGGGAGCTGTTTTTT
CDR3 protein: CASSPRAGRVTGELFF

clone size: NA
J gene: TRBJ2-1
D gene: TRBD2
V gene: TRBV4-2
CDR3 DNA: TGTGCCAGCAGCGGACGAGGCGGGGGGGCTACGAACTCCTACAATGAGCAGTTCTTC
CDR3 protein: CASSGRGGGATNSYNEQFF

clone size: once
J gene: TRBJ1-3
D gene: TRBD1
V gene: TRBV5-5
CDR3 DNA: TGTGCCAGCAGCATCGACAGGGCTGGAAACACCATATATTTT
CDR3 protein: CASSIDRAGNTIYF

clone size: NA
J gene: TRBJ1-4
D gene: TRBD1
V gene: TRBV7-2
CDR3 DNA: TGTGCCAGCAGCTTAATCCAGGGGGGTGAAAAACTGTTTTTT
CDR3 protein: CASSLIQGGEKLFF

clone size: NA
J gene: TRBJ1-1
D gene: TRBD1
V gene: TRBV5-1
CDR3 DNA: TGCGCCAGCAGCTTACGAGGGGGCCTAAACATGAACACTGAAGCTTTCTTT
CDR3 protein: CASSLRGGLNMNTEAFF

clone size: once
J gene: TRBJ2-1
D gene: TRBD2
V gene: TRBV7-2
CDR3 DNA: TGTGCCAGCAGCTTAGTCACTAGCGGGAGGTACAATGAGCAGTTCTTC
CDR3 protein: CASSLVTSGRYNEQFF

clone size: NA
J gene: TRBJ2-1
D gene: TRBD2
V gene: TRBV7-3
CDR3 DNA: TGTGCCAGCAGCTCCTCAAGCGGGAGGGGGGCTGAGCAGTTCTTC
CDR3 protein: CASSSSSGRGAEQFF

clone size: NA
J gene: TRBJ1-4
D gene: NA
V gene: TRBV27
CDR3 DNA: TGTGCCAGCAGTTTAAACAGGGCCGGTGAAAAACTGTTTTTT
CDR3 protein: CASSLNRAGEKLFF